The TCR beta chain described here comes from a study of blood T cell repertoires in COVID-19. The wider study: PBMCs, B-cell-depleted T cells, or T cells were the source of the cDNA or gDNA that made up the material.

Using immunoSEQ multiplex PCR, the repertoire was profiled, and TCRdb retains in-frame clones only, with some absent. The sample carries around 210,000 clones, approximately 80% recorded once. The junction had 8 bases not matched to a gene; V was cut back by 4 bases and J by 6 bases. CDR1 SGHRS and CDR2 YFSETQ come from the germline V gene. The CDR3 length is 17 residues. This TCR derives from an elderly woman with COVID-19, enrolled during active disease. The sample taken for sequencing was peripheral blood. J is TRBJ1-6 and V is TRBV5-1; the match to TRBD1 covers 12 bases. Here the CDR3 reads CASSIGRDRGPNSPLHF. As DNA, the CDR3 is TGCGCCAGCAGCATTGGCCGGGACAGGGGGCCTAATTCACCCCTCCACTTT.